This record concerns one TCR beta chain sequence. Arm-PCR of CDR3 regions with iRepertoire HTBI primers generated TCR beta libraries. TCRdb reanalysed the multiplex PCR reads using MiXCR and keeps one entry per CDR3 protein. The sample carries about 400,000 distinct CDR3 sequences, around 15% recorded once. Described time point: newly diagnosed GD, antithyroid drugs for less than 3 months. PBMC RNA served as the TCR library source. This sample was included in a study of regulatory T cells in long-lasting Graves disease. In addition, the sample was reused for a study of T cells in Graves' hyperthyroidism and ophthalmopathy.

The specimen was peripheral blood mononuclear cells (PBMCs), collected at new diagnosis, from a patient treated with antithyroid drugs. The receptor comes from a woman in her late teens or twenties with Graves disease.

The DNA of the CDR3 is TGTGCCAGTAGTATAGACTCCGGGAGTGGAGAGACCCAGTACTTC. This codes for CASSIDSGSGETQYF. This sequence joins TRBV19 and TRBJ2-5; D possibly corresponds to TRBD2 (6 bases). Germline V gene data show CDR1 as LNHDA and CDR2 as SQIVND (reference sequence). The CDR3 runs to 15 residues. V lost 0 bases, J lost 4 bases, and 12 bases lay in between.